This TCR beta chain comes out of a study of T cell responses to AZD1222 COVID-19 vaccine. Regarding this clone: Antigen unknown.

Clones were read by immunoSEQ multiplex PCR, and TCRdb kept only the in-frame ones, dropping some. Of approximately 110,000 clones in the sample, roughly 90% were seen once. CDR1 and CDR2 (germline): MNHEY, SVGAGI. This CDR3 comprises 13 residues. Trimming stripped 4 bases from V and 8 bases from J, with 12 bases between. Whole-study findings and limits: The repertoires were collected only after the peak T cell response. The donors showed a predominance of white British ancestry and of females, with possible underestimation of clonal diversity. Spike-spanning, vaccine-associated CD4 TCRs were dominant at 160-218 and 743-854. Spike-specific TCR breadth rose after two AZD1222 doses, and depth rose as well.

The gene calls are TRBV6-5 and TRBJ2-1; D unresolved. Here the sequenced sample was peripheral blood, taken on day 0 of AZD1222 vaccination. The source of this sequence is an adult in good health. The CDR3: CASSSGLRDEQFF. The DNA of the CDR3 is TGTGCCAGCAGTTCGGGTCTCCGGGATGAGCAGTTCTTC.